The 22 T cell receptor beta chains below all came from one sample that was sequenced in a study of regulatory T cells in long-lasting Graves disease. In building TCR beta libraries, iRepertoire HTBI primers were used together with Arm-PCR of CDR3 regions. TCRdb used MiXCR to reprocess the multiplex PCR reads, holding one entry per CDR3 protein. In the table there are a few hundred thousand distinct CDR3 sequences, 23% of which are singletons. Documented time point: persistent/refractory GD, antithyroid drugs over 5 years with positive TRAb. Making the TCR library involved RNA that had been extracted from PBMCs. The sequences come from peripheral blood mononuclear cells (PBMCs), collected when the disease was refractory, from a patient treated with antithyroid drugs. The receptor source for this set is a female donor with Graves disease.

The chain employs TRBV4-1 and TRBJ1-1; 10 bases fit TRBD1. CDR1 is MGHRA, CDR2 YSYEKL, per germline. V lost 1 base to trimming and J lost 7 bases; unmatched junction nucleotides: 6. The CDR3 totals 15 residues. CDR3 sequence: CASSQAGTGAVEAFF. DNA of the CDR3: TGCGCCAGCAGCCAAGCCGGGACAGGGGCGGTTGAAGCTTTCTTT.

Ten or more counts support this clonotype. V usage is TRBV28 and J usage is TRBJ2-1; TRBD2 is a possible D gene (6 bases). The CDR3 contains 12 residues. The V and J ends lost 6 bases and 10 bases respectively, with 13 bases between them. Germline CDR1 MDHEN, CDR2 SYDVKM. CDR3 in DNA: TGTGCCAGCAGCTTGCTAGCGTTAGAGCAGTTCTTC. It translates to CASSLLALEQFF.

V is TRBV29-1 and J is TRBJ2-1; the match to TRBD1 covers 8 bases. Trimming at V came to 6 bases and at J to 7 bases, leaving 11 bases not matched to a gene. This CDR3 is built from 14 residues. Germline assignment: CDR1 SQVTM and CDR2 ANQGSEA. The CDR3 bases are TGCAGCGTAAGAACCGGGACAGGCGGGAATGAGCAGTTCTTC. It yields the protein CSVRTGTGGNEQFF.

There are a few counts of this clonotype. J is TRBJ1-1 and V is TRBV6-1; tentatively, D is TRBD1 (6 bases). Between the trimmed V and J ends, which lost 7 bases and 0 bases, there was a span of 15 bases. The CDR3 extends over 15 amino acids. The germline V gene has CDR1 MNHNS and CDR2 SASEGT. CDR3 loop: CASKIGGHLNTEAFF. The CDR3 DNA reads as TGTGCCAGCAAAATAGGGGGACACCTGAACACTGAAGCTTTCTTT.

There are a few counts of this clonotype. The CDR3 nucleotides are TGTGCCAGCAGCATTCAGGGGTTGGGCAATCAGCCCCAGCATTTT. It translates to CASSIQGLGNQPQHF. The chain has TRBV5-8 and TRBJ1-5; a weak D match, TRBD1 (6 bases). CDR3 length: 15 amino acids. Germline V gives CDR1 SGHTS, CDR2 YDEGEE. Trimming removed 4 bases at V and 2 bases at J, with 13 bases between.

This rearrangement joins TRBV20-1 to TRBJ1-2; a weak D match, TRBD1 (5 bases). The V end was cut by 6 bases, the J end by 5 bases, with 10 bases between. The CDR3 is made up of 11 amino acids. Per germline, CDR1 DFQATT and CDR2 SNEGSKA (reference sequence). CDR3: CSAIRGYGYTF. The CDR3 nucleotides are TGCAGTGCCATACGGGGGTATGGCTACACCTTC.

This clonotype was seen many times. The chain has TRBV6-2 or TRBV6-3 and TRBJ2-5; tentatively, D is TRBD1 or TRBD2 (5 bases each). The V end lost 6 bases, the J end lost 7 bases, and 18 bases lay between the germline ends. The CDR3 is 14 amino acids. From germline, CDR1 is MNHEY and CDR2 SVGEGT. The CDR3 loop is CASSKYRGAGTQYF. The DNA for the CDR3 is TGTGCCAGCAGCAAATACCGAGGGGCAGGGACCCAGTACTTC.

This clonotype was observed at least ten times. The V call is TRBV12-3 or TRBV12-4, the J call TRBJ2-2, with a weak D call TRBD1 (6 bases). Trimming stripped 4 bases from V and 0 bases from J, with 15 bases between. This CDR3 comprises 17 residues. The CDR3: CASSSTAQGPNTGELFF. The CDR3 DNA is TGTGCCAGCAGTTCCACCGCCCAGGGGCCGAACACCGGGGAGCTGTTTTTT.

This clonotype was seen a handful of times. This chain connects TRBV27 to TRBJ2-2; 9 nucleotides match TRBD2. The germline CDR1 and CDR2 sequences are MNHEY and SMNVEV (reference sequence). This CDR3 is 19 amino acids long. The trim removed 5 bases at V and 6 bases at J, leaving 19 bases unmatched. This chain's CDR3 is CASSPLWASGIPSPGELFF. In nucleotides, the CDR3 is TGTGCCAGCAGTCCCCTTTGGGCTAGCGGGATCCCTTCCCCCGGGGAGCTGTTTTTT.

This clonotype was recorded at least ten times. The chain uses TRBV9 and TRBJ2-5; no clear D gene. Germline V gene data show CDR1 as SGDLS and CDR2 as YYNGEE. Trimming took off 0 bases at V and 5 bases at J, with 14 bases between the two ends. This CDR3 region has 15 residues. CDR3 nucleotide sequence: TGTGCCAGCAGCGTAGAAGTTGCGCCTGGGGAGACCCAGTACTTC. Amino acids: CASSVEVAPGETQYF.

This rearrangement joins TRBV20-1 to TRBJ2-3; 9 nucleotides line up with TRBD2. The CDR3 is 14 amino acids. Germline V CDR1 and CDR2: DFQATT, SNEGSKA (reference sequence). V lost 4 bases and J lost 5; bases outside the gene matches: 7. CDR3 protein: CSAMVAGVLDTQYF. The CDR3 DNA reads TGCAGTGCTATGGTAGCGGGAGTCTTAGATACGCAGTATTTT.

This clonotype was picked up a small number of times. The chain carries TRBV10-3 and TRBJ2-7; 7 nucleotides line up with TRBD1. Germline V lookup: CDR1 ENHRY, CDR2 SYGVKD. There are 16 residues in the CDR3. The trim removed 3 bases at V and 3 bases at J, leaving 11 bases unmatched. The CDR3 DNA sequence: TGTGCCATCAGTGACCGCGACAGGGTGGGGAGCTACGAGCAGTACTTC. Translation gives CAISDRDRVGSYEQYF.

For this clonotype: A read error may be the cause here, since a much bigger clone is one base away. This likely comes from a read error, as the CDR3 has no conserved phenylalanine or tryptophan at its end. The CDR3 here is CASSLPAYEQYL. The DNA of the CDR3 is TGTGCCAGCAGTTTGCCCGCCTACGAGCAGTACCTC. The gene calls are TRBV28 and TRBJ2-7; no clear D gene. The V gene lost 3 bases and the J gene lost 2 bases, with 5 bases spanning the gap. Germline CDR1 and CDR2: MDHEN and SYDVKM. The CDR3 is 12 residues long.

The rearrangement joins TRBV7-2 to TRBJ1-3, with D possibly being TRBD1 (5 bases). Trimming stripped 1 base from V and 5 bases from J, with 15 bases between. This CDR3 region has 16 residues. Germline CDR1 SGHTA, CDR2 FQGNSA. The CDR3 DNA is TGTGCCAGCAGCTTAGGAGTGGGGCAGGGCAGAAACACCATATATTTT. Its protein is CASSLGVGQGRNTIYF.

The chain recombines TRBV14 with TRBJ2-2; the match to TRBD1 covers 9 bases. CDR1 SGHDN and CDR2 FVKESK come from the germline V gene. The V and J ends lost 2 bases and 1 base, in that order; junction bases with no gene match: 2. This CDR3 region has 16 residues. CDR3 amino acids: CASSQKGQGNTGELFF. CDR3 DNA sequence: TGTGCCAGCAGCCAAAAGGGACAGGGGAACACCGGGGAGCTGTTTTTT.

V is TRBV7-8 and J is TRBJ1-3; possible D gene TRBD1, 5 bases. The CDR3 extends over 16 amino acids. The ends were cut back, 4 bases at V and 0 bases at J, with 13 bases in the middle. Germline V gene lookup returns CDR1 SGHVS and CDR2 FQNEAQ. The CDR3 nucleotides read TGTGCCAGCAGCTCAGACAGAAGAAACTCTGGAAACACCATATATTTT. It encodes CASSSDRRNSGNTIYF.

The chain joins TRBV7-6 to TRBJ1-3, with 10 positions matching TRBD1. V shed 4 bases, J shed 10 bases, and the junction held 7 bases outside the gene matches. The CDR3 runs to 14 residues. Germline V lookup: CDR1 SGHVS, CDR2 FNYEAQ. The CDR3 is CASSSVPGQGTIYF. CDR3 in DNA: TGTGCCAGCAGCTCGGTTCCGGGACAGGGGACCATATATTTT.

V gene TRBV27 combines with J gene TRBJ2-5; maybe TRBD2 (5 bases). Germline CDR1 is MNHEY and CDR2 is SMNVEV (reference sequence). V lost 5 bases to trimming and J lost 1 base, with 17 bases between them. The CDR3 consists of 16 residues. CDR3 residues: CASSPWTLTSQETQYF. DNA of the CDR3: TGTGCCAGCAGTCCATGGACTCTCACATCCCAAGAGACCCAGTACTTC.

The chain uses TRBV20-1 and TRBJ1-2, with 7 bases aligning to TRBD1. The CDR3 runs 12 residues. V was pared by 6 bases and J by 3 bases, with 4 bases of the junction left unmatched. Germline CDR1 is DFQATT and CDR2 is SNEGSKA (reference sequence). The CDR3 protein is CSAGQGDYGYTF. The DNA for the CDR3 is TGCAGTGCAGGGCAGGGGGACTATGGCTACACCTTC.

The chain uses TRBV19 and TRBJ1-4; D may be TRBD1 (6 bases). This CDR3 has 14 amino acids. Trimming stripped 7 bases from V and 10 bases from J, with 19 bases between. Germline lookup yields CDR1 LNHDA and CDR2 SQIVND (reference sequence). CDR3 nucleotides: TGTGCCAGTACCCACGACAGGCCGCCCGGAAAACTGTTTTTT. It yields the protein CASTHDRPPGKLFF.

The sample holds a few counts of this clonotype. The chain is built from TRBV10-3 and TRBJ1-1; D is unresolved. The CDR3 runs to 13 residues. Trimming removed 4 bases from V and 1 base from J, with 7 bases in between. Germline assignment: CDR1 ENHRY and CDR2 SYGVKD. This CDR3 reads CAISGGKNTEAFF. In nucleotides, the CDR3 is TGTGCCATCAGTGGGGGAAAGAACACTGAAGCTTTCTTT.

A few counts support this clonotype. The chain couples TRBV20-1 to TRBJ1-2, with a weak D call TRBD1 (5 bases). V was trimmed by 3 bases and J by 7 bases, leaving 18 bases between them. In germline, CDR1 is DFQATT, CDR2 SNEGSKA (reference sequence). This CDR3 region has 14 residues. The CDR3 loop is CSARVLEGTGGYTF. In nucleotides, the CDR3 is TGCAGTGCTAGGGTTCTGGAGGGGACGGGTGGCTACACCTTC.